This T cell receptor beta chain was profiled in a study of control samples from healthy donors and cancer patients. Clones were read by immunoSEQ multiplex PCR, and TCRdb kept only the in-frame ones, dropping some. Among 190,000 or so clones, roughly 91% were seen once, and the ten largest hold more than 1.1%. This clone appeared a few times. V shed 5 bases, J shed 10 bases, and the junction held 14 bases outside the gene matches. Germline-derived CDR1 and CDR2 are MNHEY and SVGEGT. This CDR3 comprises 16 residues. This TCR was sampled from a young man in good health. The chain carries TRBV6-2 or TRBV6-3 and TRBJ1-6; 7 nucleotides match TRBD1. Input material: blood. The CDR3 DNA is TGTGCCAGCAGTACCGGACAGGTAGGGTTTGGATCACCCCTCCACTTT. It codes for CASSTGQVGFGSPLHF.